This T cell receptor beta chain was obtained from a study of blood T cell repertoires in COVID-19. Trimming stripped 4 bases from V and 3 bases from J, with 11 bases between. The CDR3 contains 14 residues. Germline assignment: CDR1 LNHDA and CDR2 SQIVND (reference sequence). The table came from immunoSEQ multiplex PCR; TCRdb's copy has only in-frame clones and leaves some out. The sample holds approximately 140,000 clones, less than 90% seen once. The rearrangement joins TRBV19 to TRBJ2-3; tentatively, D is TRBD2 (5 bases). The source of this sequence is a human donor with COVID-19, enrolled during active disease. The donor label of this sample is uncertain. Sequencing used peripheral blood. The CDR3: CASSSGPDTDTQYF. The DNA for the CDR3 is TGTGCCAGTAGTAGCGGGCCAGATACAGATACGCAGTATTTT.